The 19 T cell receptor beta chains below come from one sample, sequenced in a study of blood T cell repertoires in COVID-19. Profiled with immunoSEQ multiplex PCR; TCRdb holds only in-frame clones, not every one. The sample carries some 220,000 clones, around four fifths recorded once. The source material was peripheral blood. Receptor source: a woman aged 60 to 75 with active or convalescent COVID-19.

The chain employs TRBV7-2 and TRBJ2-5; maybe TRBD1 (6 bases). The CDR3 totals 14 residues. CDR1 and CDR2 (germline): SGHTA, FQGNSA. The V end was cut by 4 bases, the J end by 7 bases, with 16 bases between. CDR3 protein: CASSSGTSPGTQYF. CDR3 nucleotide sequence: TGTGCCAGCAGCTCGGGGACATCCCCCGGGACCCAGTACTTC.

This clone came up a few times. CDR3 nucleotide sequence: TGTGCCAGCAGTGAACAGGGGGGTCACACCGGGGAGCTGTTTTTT. Residues: CASSEQGGHTGELFF. V gene TRBV2 combines with J gene TRBJ2-2; D is possibly TRBD1 (7 bases). Germline V gives CDR1 SNHLY, CDR2 FYNNEI. There are 15 residues in the CDR3. The V end was cut by 2 bases, the J end by 3 bases, with 10 bases between.

The rearrangement joins TRBV20-1 to TRBJ1-1; unclear D gene. This CDR3 comprises 12 residues. The germline V gene encodes CDR1 DFQATT and CDR2 SNEGSKA (reference sequence). Trimming left V 3 bases short and J 1 base short, with 6 bases between. The CDR3 region is CSASTGNTEAFF. In DNA, the CDR3 is TGCAGTGCTAGTACCGGGAACACTGAAGCTTTCTTT.

CDR3 sequence: CASSIAELNTEAFF. DNA for the CDR3: TGTGCCAGTAGTATCGCGGAATTGAACACTGAAGCTTTCTTT. The chain combines TRBV19 with TRBJ1-1; D unresolved. CDR3 length equals 14 residues. The germline V and J ends were trimmed by 3 bases and 0 bases, with 8 bases remaining between them. The germline V gene encodes CDR1 LNHDA and CDR2 SQIVND (reference sequence).

V and J are TRBV5-1 and TRBJ2-2; tentatively, D is TRBD2 (6 bases). Germline loops: CDR1 SGHRS, CDR2 YFSETQ. The CDR3 is 17 amino acids. V was cut by 0 bases and J by 7 bases, with 19 bases left in between. Here the CDR3 reads CASSLEGSPMEGGELFF. The CDR3 DNA sequence: TGCGCCAGCAGCTTGGAGGGCAGTCCAATGGAGGGCGGGGAGCTGTTTTTT. Full variable domain (remainder filled in from reference TRBV5-1 and TRBJ2-2): KAGVTQTPRYLIKTRGQQVTLSCSPISGHRSVSWYQQTPGQGLQFLFEYFSETQRNKGNFPGRFSGRQFSNSRSEMNVSTLELGDSALYLCASSLEGSPMEGGELFFGEGSRLTVL.

The V call is TRBV5-5, the J call TRBJ1-2; D remains ambiguous. V was clipped by 3 bases and J by 3 bases, with 15 bases between them. There are 15 residues in the CDR3. CDR1 and CDR2 (germline): SGHKS, YYEKEE (reference sequence). This chain's CDR3 is CASSSFPQDYYGYTF. For the CDR3, the DNA is TGTGCCAGCAGCTCCTTCCCCCAGGACTACTATGGCTACACCTTC. Filled out from reference TRBV5-5 and TRBJ1-2, the complete variable domain reads DAGVTQSPTHLIKTRGQQVTLRCSPISGHKSVSWYQQVLGQGPQFIFQYYEKEERGRGNFPDRFSARQFPNYSSELNVNALLLGDSALYLCASSSFPQDYYGYTFGSGTRLTVV.

This chain joins TRBV5-1 and TRBJ1-3; 10 bases are a match to TRBD1. The length of the CDR3 is 18 residues. CDR1 and CDR2 from the germline V gene are SGHRS and YFSETQ. With V trimmed by 4 bases and J by 0 bases, 10 bases remained unmatched. Here the CDR3 DNA reads TGCGCCAGCAGCACGGGACAGGGGATGGCTATCTCTGGAAACACCATATATTTT. As protein: CASSTGQGMAISGNTIYF. Full variable domain (missing parts from reference TRBV5-1 and TRBJ1-3): KAGVTQTPRYLIKTRGQQVTLSCSPISGHRSVSWYQQTPGQGLQFLFEYFSETQRNKGNFPGRFSGRQFSNSRSEMNVSTLELGDSALYLCASSTGQGMAISGNTIYFGEGSWLTVV.

CDR3 bases: TGTGCCAGCAGTCAACGGGGCCTCGCGGGGAACATTCAGTACTTC. It is translated as CASSQRGLAGNIQYF. This chain joins TRBV28 and TRBJ2-4; weak D call: TRBD2 (6 bases). The CDR3 is 15 residues long. Germline values: CDR1 MDHEN, CDR2 SYDVKM. V gave up 5 bases and J gave up 7 bases, with 18 bases separating them. Looking up the rest from reference TRBV28 and TRBJ2-4 gives the full variable domain: DVKVTQSSRYLVKRTGEKVFLECVQDMDHENMFWYRQDPGLGLRLIYFSYDVKMKEKGDIPEGYSVSREKKERFSLILESASTNQTSMYLCASSQRGLAGNIQYFGAGTRLSVL.

The chain links TRBV7-6 to TRBJ1-4; unclear D gene. V lost 1 base to trimming and J lost 7 bases, with 4 bases between them. The CDR3 is made up of 12 amino acids. Germline V lookup: CDR1 SGHVS, CDR2 FNYEAQ. The CDR3 sequence is CASSLDGEKLFF. As DNA, the CDR3 is TGTGCCAGCAGCTTAGACGGTGAAAAACTGTTTTTT.

The chain carries TRBV9 and TRBJ1-2; 7 bases are a match to TRBD1. Per germline, CDR1 SGDLS and CDR2 YYNGEE. The CDR3 loop spans 14 amino acids. The V and J ends lost 0 bases and 3 bases, in that order; junction bases with no gene match: 2. The CDR3 DNA sequence: TGTGCCAGCAGCGTAGGGGGGACAGACTATGGCTACACCTTC. This codes for CASSVGGTDYGYTF.

This clone was picked up one time. The genes are TRBV25-1 and TRBJ2-1; D ambiguous. V was cut by 3 bases and J by 1 base, with 7 bases left in between. The CDR3 extends over 14 amino acids. Looked up from germline, CDR1 is MGHDK and CDR2 is SYGVNS. CDR3 region: CASSEGRSYNEQFF. CDR3 DNA: TGTGCCAGCAGTGAGGGCAGGTCCTACAATGAGCAGTTCTTC.

The chain carries TRBV15 and TRBJ2-7, with TRBD2 as a possible D gene (5 bases). The germline V and J ends were trimmed by 0 bases and 6 bases, with 15 bases remaining between them. This CDR3 region has 15 residues. In germline, CDR1 is LNHNV, CDR2 YYDKDF (reference sequence). DNA for the CDR3: TGTGCCACCAGCAGAGATCGCGAGGGAGCGGCCGAGCAGTACTTC. This gives the protein CATSRDREGAAEQYF.

The rearrangement joins TRBV7-9 to TRBJ1-4; D gene unclear. The V end lost 5 bases, the J end lost 10 bases, and 14 bases lay between the germline ends. CDR1 is SEHNR, CDR2 FQNEAQ, per germline (reference sequence). The CDR3 consists of 13 residues. The CDR3 loop is CASSPSNEGKLFF. CDR3 in DNA: TGTGCCAGCAGCCCCAGCAACGAGGGAAAACTGTTTTTT.

This chain links TRBV7-2 with TRBJ2-3, with D perhaps matching TRBD2 (6 bases). The V end was cut by 5 bases, the J end by 6 bases, with 15 bases between. This CDR3 comprises 14 residues. Germline lookup yields CDR1 SGHTA and CDR2 FQGNSA. CDR3 coding DNA: TGTGCCAGCAGCCAGGACTATAGTATGGATACGCAGTATTTT. This sequence encodes CASSQDYSMDTQYF.

The chain has TRBV6-5 and TRBJ2-1; possibly TRBD2 for D (6 bases). Looked up from germline, CDR1 is MNHEY and CDR2 is SVGAGI. V was shortened by 2 bases and J by 3 bases, with 11 bases between the two germline ends. This CDR3 comprises 15 residues. CDR3 sequence: CASSYGIADYNEQFF. CDR3 DNA: TGTGCCAGCAGTTACGGAATAGCGGACTACAATGAGCAGTTCTTC.

The gene calls are TRBV7-8 and TRBJ1-5; possible D gene TRBD1, 5 bases. V dropped 0 bases and J dropped 6 bases, with 18 bases sitting between them. Per the germline V gene, CDR1 is SGHVS and CDR2 is FQNEAQ. The CDR3 has 17 residues. In DNA, the CDR3 is TGTGCCAGCAGCTTAGCGGTAGTGGCAGCGCAGGGTCAGCCCCAGCATTTT. Protein: CASSLAVVAAQGQPQHF.

This chain joins TRBV28 and TRBJ1-5; maybe TRBD1 (6 bases). The germline gives CDR1 MDHEN, CDR2 SYDVKM. The CDR3 has 13 amino acids. V dropped 6 bases and J dropped 4 bases, with 10 bases sitting between them. This CDR3 is CASRGRGNQPQHF. CDR3 in DNA: TGTGCCAGCAGGGGTAGGGGGAATCAGCCCCAGCATTTT.

This clone was detected only a few times. The rearrangement uses TRBV5-1 and TRBJ2-1; unclear D gene. V was trimmed by 0 bases and J by 5 bases, leaving 9 bases between them. The germline V gene encodes CDR1 SGHRS and CDR2 YFSETQ. CDR3 length equals 14 residues. CDR3 nucleotide sequence: TGCGCCAGCAGCTTGGGAGCCAAAAACAATGAGCAGTTCTTC. Its translation is CASSLGAKNNEQFF.

The chain combines TRBV3-1 (or the pseudogene TRBV3-2) with TRBJ2-2, with D perhaps matching TRBD2 (6 bases). The CDR3 runs 14 residues. V dropped 4 bases and J dropped 7 bases, with 13 bases sitting between them. The germline V gene has CDR1 LGHDT and CDR2 YNNKEL (reference sequence). DNA of the CDR3: TGTGCCAGCAGCCCCCAGACTAGTTTCGGGGAGCTGTTTTTT. This sequence encodes CASSPQTSFGELFF.